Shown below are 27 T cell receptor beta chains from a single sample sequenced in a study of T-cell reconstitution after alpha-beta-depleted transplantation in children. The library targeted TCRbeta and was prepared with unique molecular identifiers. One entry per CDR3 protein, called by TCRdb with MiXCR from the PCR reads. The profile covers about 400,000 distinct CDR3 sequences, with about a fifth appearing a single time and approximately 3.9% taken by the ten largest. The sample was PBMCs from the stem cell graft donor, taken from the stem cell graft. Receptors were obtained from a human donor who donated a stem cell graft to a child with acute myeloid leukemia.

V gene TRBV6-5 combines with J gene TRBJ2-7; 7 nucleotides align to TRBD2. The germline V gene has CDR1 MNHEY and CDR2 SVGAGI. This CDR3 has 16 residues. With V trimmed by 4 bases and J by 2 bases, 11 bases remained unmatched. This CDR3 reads CASSLGEGSYPYEQYF. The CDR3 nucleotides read TGTGCCAGCAGTTTGGGGGAGGGCTCCTATCCCTACGAGCAGTACTTC.

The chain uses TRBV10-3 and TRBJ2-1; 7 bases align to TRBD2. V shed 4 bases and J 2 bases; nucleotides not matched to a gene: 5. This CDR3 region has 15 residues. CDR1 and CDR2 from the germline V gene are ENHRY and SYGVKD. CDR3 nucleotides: TGTGCCATCAGTGGGTCTAGCGGAACCTACAATGAGCAGTTCTTC. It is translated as CAISGSSGTYNEQFF.

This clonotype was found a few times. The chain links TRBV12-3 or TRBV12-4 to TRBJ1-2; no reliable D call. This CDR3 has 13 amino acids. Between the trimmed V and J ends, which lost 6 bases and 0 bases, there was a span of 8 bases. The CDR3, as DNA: TGTGCCAGCAGCCCCGTTCCTAACTATGGCTACACCTTC. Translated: CASSPVPNYGYTF.

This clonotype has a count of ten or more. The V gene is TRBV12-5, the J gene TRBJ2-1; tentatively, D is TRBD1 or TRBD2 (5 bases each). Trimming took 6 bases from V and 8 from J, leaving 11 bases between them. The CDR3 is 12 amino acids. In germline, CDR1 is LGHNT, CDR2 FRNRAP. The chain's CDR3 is CASGQRGDEQFF. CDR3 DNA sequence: TGTGCTAGTGGCCAGAGGGGTGATGAGCAGTTCTTC.

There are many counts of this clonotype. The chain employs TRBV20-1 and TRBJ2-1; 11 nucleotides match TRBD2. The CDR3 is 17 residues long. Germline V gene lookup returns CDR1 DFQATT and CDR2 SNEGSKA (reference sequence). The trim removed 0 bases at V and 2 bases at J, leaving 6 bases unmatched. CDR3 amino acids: CSARDLGLAEPYNEQFF. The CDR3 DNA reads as TGCAGTGCTAGAGACCTGGGACTAGCGGAACCCTACAATGAGCAGTTCTTC.

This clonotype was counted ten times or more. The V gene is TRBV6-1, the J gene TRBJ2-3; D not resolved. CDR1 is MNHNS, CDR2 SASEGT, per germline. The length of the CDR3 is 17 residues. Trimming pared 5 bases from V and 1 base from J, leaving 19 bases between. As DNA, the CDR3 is TGTGCCAGCAGTCATATCGAAGTTGTCCGCGGCACAGATACGCAGTATTTT. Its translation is CASSHIEVVRGTDTQYF.

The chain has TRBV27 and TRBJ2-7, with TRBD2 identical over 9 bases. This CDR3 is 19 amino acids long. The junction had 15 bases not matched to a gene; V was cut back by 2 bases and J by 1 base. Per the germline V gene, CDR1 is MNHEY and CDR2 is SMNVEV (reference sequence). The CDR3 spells CASSLQAFPTSGYSYEQYF. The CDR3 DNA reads TGTGCCAGCAGTTTACAAGCCTTCCCGACTAGCGGTTATTCCTACGAGCAGTACTTC.

CDR3 in DNA: TGTGCCAGCAGCCCGGGACTAGAAGAGACCCAGTACTTC. It translates to CASSPGLEETQYF. V is TRBV7-2 and J is TRBJ2-5; 8 nucleotides agree with TRBD2. In germline, CDR1 is SGHTA, CDR2 FQGNSA. Germline trimming cut 5 bases from V and 3 bases from J; bases unmatched to any gene: 2. The CDR3 sequence is 13 residues long. Full variable domain (remainder filled in from reference TRBV7-2 and TRBJ2-5): GAGVSQSPSNKVTEKGKDVELRCDPISGHTALYWYRQSLGQGLEFLIYFQGNSAPDKSGLPSDRFSAERTGGSVSTLTIQRTQQEDSAVYLCASSPGLEETQYFGPGTRLLVL.

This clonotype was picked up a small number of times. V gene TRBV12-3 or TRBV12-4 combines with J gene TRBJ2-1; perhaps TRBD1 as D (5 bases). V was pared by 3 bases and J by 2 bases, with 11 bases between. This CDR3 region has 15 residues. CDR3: CASSFEGAAYNEQFF. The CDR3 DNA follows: TGTGCCAGCAGTTTCGAAGGGGCAGCCTACAATGAGCAGTTCTTC.

The CDR3 here is CASSPGQRDLNTEAFF. The CDR3 DNA sequence: TGTGCCAGCAGTCCGGGACAGAGGGATTTGAACACTGAAGCTTTCTTT. The rearrangement links TRBV21-1 to TRBJ1-1; TRBD1 reflects the table's D call only, with no check against the DNA. TRBV21-1 is labeled a pseudogene. The CDR3 has 16 residues.

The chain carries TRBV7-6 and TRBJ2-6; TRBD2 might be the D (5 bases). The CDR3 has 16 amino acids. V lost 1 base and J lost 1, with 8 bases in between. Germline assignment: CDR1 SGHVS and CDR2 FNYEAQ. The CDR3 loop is CASSLGLASGANVLTF. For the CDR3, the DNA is TGTGCCAGCAGCTTAGGTTTAGCGTCTGGGGCCAACGTCCTGACTTTC.

In DNA, the CDR3 is TGTGCCAGCACCTCCAGGGTGGAGGGATATGGCTACACCTTC. This codes for CASTSRVEGYGYTF. The chain recombines TRBV12-3 or TRBV12-4 with TRBJ1-2, with TRBD1 as a possible D gene (5 bases). The V end was cut by 7 bases, the J end by 5 bases, with 17 bases between. The CDR3 length is 14 residues.

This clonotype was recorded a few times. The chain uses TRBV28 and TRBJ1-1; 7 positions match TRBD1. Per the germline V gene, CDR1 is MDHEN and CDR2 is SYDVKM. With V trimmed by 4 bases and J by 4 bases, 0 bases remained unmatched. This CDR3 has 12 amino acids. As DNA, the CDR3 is TGTGCCAGCAGTTGGACAGGCACTGAAGCTTTCTTT. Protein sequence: CASSWTGTEAFF.

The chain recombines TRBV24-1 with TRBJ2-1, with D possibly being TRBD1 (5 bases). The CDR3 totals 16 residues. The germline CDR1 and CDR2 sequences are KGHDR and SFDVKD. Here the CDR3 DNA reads TGTGGGGCCAGTGATTTGTCCAGGGCTTCCTACAATGAGCAGTTCTTC. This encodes CGASDLSRASYNEQFF.

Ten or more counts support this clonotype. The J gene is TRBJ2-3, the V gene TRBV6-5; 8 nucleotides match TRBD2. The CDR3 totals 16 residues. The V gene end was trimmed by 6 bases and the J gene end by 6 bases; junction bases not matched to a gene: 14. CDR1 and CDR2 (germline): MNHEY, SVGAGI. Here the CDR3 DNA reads TGTGCCAGCAGCTCCCGTAGCGGGATAGTTAGGGATACGCAGTATTTT. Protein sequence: CASSSRSGIVRDTQYF.

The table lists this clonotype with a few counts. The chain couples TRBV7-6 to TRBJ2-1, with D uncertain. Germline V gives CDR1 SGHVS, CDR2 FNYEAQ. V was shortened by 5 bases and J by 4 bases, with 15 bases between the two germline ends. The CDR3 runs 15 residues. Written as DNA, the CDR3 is TGTGCCAGCAGCGTAACCACGGAGCTATACAATGAGCAGTTCTTC. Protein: CASSVTTELYNEQFF. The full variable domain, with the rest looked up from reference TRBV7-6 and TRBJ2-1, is GAGVSQSPRYKVTKRGQDVALRCDPISGHVSLYWYRQALGQGPEFLTYFNYEAQQDKSGLPNDRFSAERPEGSISTLTIQRTEQRDSAMYRCASSVTTELYNEQFFGPGTRLTVL.

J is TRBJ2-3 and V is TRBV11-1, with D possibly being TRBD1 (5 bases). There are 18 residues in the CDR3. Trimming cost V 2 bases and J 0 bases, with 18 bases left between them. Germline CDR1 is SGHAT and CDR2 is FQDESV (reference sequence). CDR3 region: CASSLLPRTSISTDTQYF. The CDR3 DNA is TGTGCCAGCAGCTTACTCCCCAGGACAAGTATTAGCACAGATACGCAGTATTTT.

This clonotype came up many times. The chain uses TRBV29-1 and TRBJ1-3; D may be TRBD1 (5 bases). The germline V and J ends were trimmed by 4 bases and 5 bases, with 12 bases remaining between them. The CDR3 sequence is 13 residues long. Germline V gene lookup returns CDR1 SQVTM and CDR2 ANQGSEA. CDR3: CSVAGTLRNTIYF. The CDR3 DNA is TGCAGCGTTGCCGGGACCCTTCGAAACACCATATATTTT.

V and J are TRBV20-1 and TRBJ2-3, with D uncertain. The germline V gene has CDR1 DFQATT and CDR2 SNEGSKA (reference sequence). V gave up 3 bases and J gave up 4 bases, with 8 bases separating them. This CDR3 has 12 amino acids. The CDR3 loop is CSASRPADTQYF. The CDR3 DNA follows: TGCAGTGCTAGTCGGCCCGCAGATACGCAGTATTTT.

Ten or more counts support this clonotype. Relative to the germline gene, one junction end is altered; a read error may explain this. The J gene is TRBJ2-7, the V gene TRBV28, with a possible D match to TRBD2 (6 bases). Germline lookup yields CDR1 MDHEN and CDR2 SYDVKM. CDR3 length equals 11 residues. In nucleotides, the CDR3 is TGCCAAGTTAGCGGAACCTACGAGCAGTACTTC. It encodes CQVSGTYEQYF.

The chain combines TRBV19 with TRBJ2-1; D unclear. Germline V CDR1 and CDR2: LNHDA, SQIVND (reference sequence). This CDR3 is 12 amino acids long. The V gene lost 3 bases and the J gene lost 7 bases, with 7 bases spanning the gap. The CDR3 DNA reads TGTGCCAGTAGTATTGGTGGAAATGAGCAGTTCTTC. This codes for CASSIGGNEQFF.

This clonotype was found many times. The CDR3 bases are TGCGCCAGCAGCACCACCATGGAAGAGACCCAGTACTTC. It codes for CASSTTMEETQYF. The V call is TRBV5-1, the J call TRBJ2-5, with D unresolved. Germline CDR1 reads SGHRS; CDR2 reads YFSETQ. CDR3 length: 13 amino acids. V lost 4 bases to trimming and J lost 3 bases, with 10 bases between them.

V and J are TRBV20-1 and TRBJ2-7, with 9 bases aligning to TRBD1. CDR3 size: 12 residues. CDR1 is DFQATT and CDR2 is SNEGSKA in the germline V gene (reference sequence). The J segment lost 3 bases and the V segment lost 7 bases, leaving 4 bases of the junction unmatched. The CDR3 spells CSGADRGYEQYF. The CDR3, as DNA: TGCAGTGGTGCGGACAGGGGCTACGAGCAGTACTTC.

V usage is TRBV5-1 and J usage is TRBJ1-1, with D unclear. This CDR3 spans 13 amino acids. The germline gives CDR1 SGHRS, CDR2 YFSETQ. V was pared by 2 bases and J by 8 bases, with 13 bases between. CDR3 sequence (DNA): TGCGCCAGCAGCTTCGGGTCGACCAGGGAAGCTTTCTTT. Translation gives CASSFGSTREAFF.

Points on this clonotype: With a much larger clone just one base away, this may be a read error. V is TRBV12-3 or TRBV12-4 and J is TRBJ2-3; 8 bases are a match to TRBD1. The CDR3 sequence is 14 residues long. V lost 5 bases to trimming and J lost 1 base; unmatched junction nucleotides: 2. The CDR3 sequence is CASSMDRGTDTQYF. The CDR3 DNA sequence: TGTGCCAGCAGTATGGACAGGGGCACAGATACGCAGTATTTT.

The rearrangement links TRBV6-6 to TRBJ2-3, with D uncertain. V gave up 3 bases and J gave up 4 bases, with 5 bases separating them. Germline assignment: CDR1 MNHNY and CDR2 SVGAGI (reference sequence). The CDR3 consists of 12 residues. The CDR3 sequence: CASSYVADTQYF. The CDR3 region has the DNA TGTGCCAGCAGTTATGTGGCAGATACGCAGTATTTT.

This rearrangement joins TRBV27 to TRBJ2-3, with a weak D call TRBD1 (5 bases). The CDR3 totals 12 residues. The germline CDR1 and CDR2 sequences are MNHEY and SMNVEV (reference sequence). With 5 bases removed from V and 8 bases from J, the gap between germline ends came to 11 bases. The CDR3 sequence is CASSGGQGTQYF. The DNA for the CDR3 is TGTGCCAGCAGTGGCGGTCAGGGTACGCAGTATTTT.